The 14 T cell receptor beta chains presented below share a single source sample, sequenced in a study of T cell changes during pregnancy in multiple sclerosis. Using immunoSEQ multiplex PCR, the repertoire was profiled, and TCRdb retains in-frame clones only, with some absent. This sample carries about 44,000 clones, approximately 92% of them seen once, and the ten largest clones take approximately 0.62%. Sequenced here: CD4+ T cells from peripheral blood mononuclear cells, sampled in the first trimester of pregnancy. These receptors were obtained from a female donor with multiple sclerosis, enrolled in a pregnancy study.

The J gene is TRBJ1-2, the V gene TRBV7-9, with a possible D match to TRBD1 (5 bases). Germline CDR1 SEHNR, CDR2 FQNEAQ (reference sequence). V lost 1 base, J lost 7 bases, and 13 bases lay in between. The CDR3 loop spans 14 amino acids. The CDR3 DNA is TGTGCCAGCAGCTTAGGAATAACAGGCGGTGGCTACACCTTC. Translating gives CASSLGITGGGYTF.

The gene calls are TRBV28 and TRBJ1-5, with D uncertain. The CDR3 spans 15 residues. Germline CDR1 is MDHEN and CDR2 is SYDVKM. V shed 1 base and J shed 5 bases, with 12 bases lying between them. DNA of the CDR3: TGTGCCAGCAGTTTATCAGGACTTCACCATCAGCCCCAGCATTTT. This encodes CASSLSGLHHQPQHF.

V is TRBV2 and J is TRBJ2-2, with D tentatively TRBD1 (5 bases). Trimming removed 4 bases from V and 1 base from J, with 7 bases in between. CDR3 size: 14 residues. From germline, CDR1 is SNHLY and CDR2 FYNNEI. The DNA of the CDR3 is TGTGCCAGCAGTGTAGACAGGAACACCGGGGAGCTGTTTTTT. Amino acids: CASSVDRNTGELFF.

The V gene is TRBV7-9, the J gene TRBJ1-2, with D possibly being TRBD1 (6 bases). Germline CDR1 and CDR2: SEHNR and FQNEAQ (reference sequence). V lost 2 bases, J lost 3 bases, and 7 bases lay in between. The CDR3 consists of 13 residues. In DNA, the CDR3 is TGTGCCAGCAGCTTATCAGGGGACTATGGCTACACCTTC. Its translation: CASSLSGDYGYTF.

The chain has TRBV19 and TRBJ2-1; TRBD2 matches at 10 bases. The CDR3 covers 14 residues. The V and J ends lost 5 bases and 7 bases, in that order; junction bases with no gene match: 5. Germline CDR1 is LNHDA and CDR2 is SQIVND (reference sequence). Written as DNA, the CDR3 is TGTGCCAGTAGTTCTAAGGGACTAGCGAATGAGCAGTTCTTC. It codes for CASSSKGLANEQFF.

The chain uses TRBV6-4 and TRBJ1-1; D gene unclear. The CDR3 sequence is 11 residues long. CDR1 is MRHNA and CDR2 is SNTAGT in the germline V gene. Deletions cut 5 bases from V and 7 bases from J, with 8 bases between. Here the CDR3 reads CASSRGSEAFF. The CDR3 DNA is TGTGCCAGCAGTCGAGGCAGTGAAGCTTTCTTT.

V is TRBV9 and J is TRBJ2-2, with D possibly being TRBD2 (5 bases). There are 15 residues in the CDR3. Trimming removed 3 bases from V and 4 bases from J, with 13 bases in between. Germline values: CDR1 SGDLS, CDR2 YYNGEE. Here the CDR3 reads CASSETPRGTGELFF. The CDR3 region has the DNA TGTGCCAGCAGCGAGACACCCCGGGGCACCGGGGAGCTGTTTTTT.

The rearrangement links TRBV2 to TRBJ2-4; D unclear. V was shortened by 3 bases and J by 0 bases, with 6 bases between the two germline ends. This CDR3 contains 14 residues. CDR1 and CDR2 from the germline V gene are SNHLY and FYNNEI. CDR3 bases: TGTGCCAGCAGTGATCCATTAGCCAAAAACATTCAGTACTTC. This gives the protein CASSDPLAKNIQYF. Full variable domain (rest looked up from reference TRBV2 and TRBJ2-4): EPEVTQTPSHQVTQMGQEVILRCVPISNHLYFYWYRQILGQKVEFLVSFYNNEISEKSEIFDDQFSVERPDGSNFTLKIRSTKLEDSAMYFCASSDPLAKNIQYFGAGTRLSVL.

The genes are TRBV19 and TRBJ2-2; the D gene is possibly TRBD2 (6 bases). In germline, CDR1 is LNHDA, CDR2 SQIVND (reference sequence). The CDR3 is made up of 15 amino acids. The germline V and J ends were trimmed by 3 bases and 4 bases, with 12 bases remaining between them. This chain's CDR3 is CASSIGTLGTGELFF. The CDR3 DNA follows: TGTGCCAGTAGTATTGGGACTCTAGGCACCGGGGAGCTGTTTTTT.

The rearrangement uses TRBV2 and TRBJ2-3; D unclear. The germline V gene has CDR1 SNHLY and CDR2 FYNNEI. Deletions cut 2 bases from V and 1 base from J, with 10 bases between. This CDR3 has 15 residues. The CDR3 loop is CASSEWRLRTDTQYF. Written as DNA, the CDR3 is TGTGCCAGCAGTGAATGGCGACTCCGCACAGATACGCAGTATTTT.

The CDR3 DNA reads TGCGCCAGCAGCTTGGGTAACAATCAGCCCCAGCATTTT. As protein: CASSLGNNQPQHF. The chain is built from TRBV5-1 and TRBJ1-5; no firm D call. Trimming took 0 bases from V and 3 from J, leaving 4 bases between them. Germline CDR1 reads SGHRS; CDR2 reads YFSETQ. This CDR3 region has 13 residues.

This chain links TRBV7-2 with TRBJ2-1, with TRBD2 matching 8 bases. V lost 1 base and J lost 7; bases outside the gene matches: 9. From germline, CDR1 is SGHTA and CDR2 FQGNSA. This CDR3 spans 16 amino acids. CDR3 region: CASSLGRTSPPNEQFF. The CDR3 bases are TGTGCCAGCAGCTTAGGGAGGACTAGCCCTCCTAATGAGCAGTTCTTC.

This rearrangement joins TRBV15 to TRBJ1-1, with no clear D. This CDR3 comprises 14 residues. The germline gives CDR1 LNHNV, CDR2 YYDKDF (reference sequence). The germline V and J ends were trimmed by 0 bases and 5 bases, with 10 bases remaining between them. CDR3 in DNA: TGTGCCACCAGCAGAGATCTTGAGTGGACTGAAGCTTTCTTT. This translates into CATSRDLEWTEAFF.

This clone was seen ten or more times. The chain links TRBV25-1 to TRBJ2-2, with a tentative D call TRBD1 (6 bases). This CDR3 spans 15 amino acids. Trimming left V 4 bases short and J 6 bases short, with 15 bases between. CDR1 MGHDK and CDR2 SYGVNS come from the germline V gene. For the CDR3, the DNA is TGTGCCAGCAGTGGGTTTGTGGGGGCGTCCGGGGAGCTGTTTTTT. Encoded protein: CASSGFVGASGELFF.